These T cell receptor beta chains were read from a single sample in a study of T cell repertoires in cytomegalovirus infection. One entry per CDR3 protein results from TCRdb running MiXCR on the reads. The repertoire holds about 740,000 distinct CDR3 sequences, with approximately 33% as singletons. Their specific antigens are unknown. The specimen comprised cultured PBMCs, sampled from culture after CMV antigen stimulation. Every receptor here comes from a human donor in good health (CMV status not recorded). Some clones in this sample may be carry-over from other donors' samples. Both conserved end residues are part of each CDR3. D genes are given only for firm matches. Clone size appears in some rows only: once, few, many, or a class for an expanded clone.

clone_size j_call v_call d_call cdr3_aa cdr3_nt
once TRBJ2-3 TRBV5-5 NA CASSSTGATDTQYF TGTGCCAGCAGCTCCACCGGGGCAACAGATACGCAGTATTTT
NA TRBJ1-5 TRBV28 NA CASSMGGNQPQHF TGTGCCAGCTCCATGGGGGGCAATCAGCCCCAGCATTTT
NA TRBJ2-3 TRBV5-4 TRBD2 CASRVGTSNTDTQYF TGTGCCAGCAGGGTGGGGACTAGCAACACAGATACGCAGTATTTT
few TRBJ1-2 TRBV6-8 NA CASSRNSQGYTF TGTGCCAGCAGTCGGAACTCCCAAGGCTACACCTTC
NA TRBJ2-1 TRBV5-1 NA CASRTGDEQFF TGCGCCAGCAGGACGGGAGATGAGCAGTTCTTC
few TRBJ2-3 TRBV7-8 NA CASSYRRGAPYTDTQYF TGTGCCAGCAGCTACCGAAGGGGGGCCCCTTACACAGATACGCAGTATTTT
once TRBJ2-2 TRBV2 NA CASSGSSDYTGELFF TGTGCCAGCAGTGGATCGAGCGATTACACCGGGGAGCTGTTTTTT
NA TRBJ2-3 TRBV20-1 NA CSARRLNTDTQYF TGCAGTGCTAGGCGGCTAAACACAGATACGCAGTATTTT
NA TRBJ1-5 TRBV27 NA CASSLRKGANQPQHF TGTGCCAGCAGTTTACGGAAGGGCGCCAATCAGCCCCAGCATTTT
NA TRBJ1-1 TRBV5-1 TRBD1 CASFPTGDRNTEAFF TGCGCCAGCTTTCCGACAGGGGATAGGAACACTGAAGCTTTCTTT
many TRBJ2-1 TRBV7-8 TRBD2 CASSLAGLAGSYNEQFF TGTGCCAGCAGCTTAGCAGGACTAGCGGGGAGCTACAATGAGCAGTTCTTC
NA TRBJ2-2 TRBV6-1 TRBD2 CASSEAGLAGGTRGVGELFF TGTGCCAGCAGTGAAGCGGGCCTAGCGGGGGGTACGCGCGGGGTCGGGGAGCTGTTTTTT
NA TRBJ2-3 TRBV4-1 TRBD2 CASSYTSSLGTSFTDTQYF TGCGCCAGCAGCTATACATCTTCTTTGGGGACTAGTTTTACAGATACGCAGTATTTT
few TRBJ2-1 TRBV7-2 TRBD2 CASSYSSGGAADEQFF TGTGCCAGCAGCTACAGTAGCGGGGGGGCCGCGGATGAGCAGTTCTTC
NA TRBJ1-2 TRBV19 NA CASRIQGYGYTF TGTGCCAGTAGGATCCAGGGATATGGCTACACCTTC
few TRBJ2-5 TRBV7-6 TRBD1 CASNQGQGKSETQYF TGTGCCAGCAACCAAGGACAGGGGAAATCGGAGACCCAGTACTTC
NA TRBJ2-1 TRBV15 TRBD1 CATSRPHRTGEYNEQFF TGTGCCACCAGCAGACCGCATCGGACAGGGGAATACAATGAGCAGTTCTTC
NA TRBJ1-4 TRBV10-2 NA CASRGQNNEKLFF TGCGCCAGCAGAGGACAGAATAATGAAAAACTGTTTTTT
few TRBJ1-4 TRBV12-3/TRBV12-4 NA CASSFVMAAQNEKLFF TGTGCCAGCAGTTTTGTGATGGCAGCACAGAATGAAAAACTGTTTTTT
few TRBJ1-6 TRBV5-6 TRBD1 CASSFGTGNIYSPLHF TGTGCCAGCAGCTTCGGGACAGGGAATATTTATTCACCCCTCCACTTT
NA TRBJ2-7 TRBV18 TRBD1 CASSQGTGVLYEQYF TGTGCCAGCTCACAGGGGACAGGGGTTCTCTACGAGCAGTACTTC
NA TRBJ2-3 TRBV12-5 NA CASGFPRKGRTDTQYF TGTGCTAGTGGTTTTCCGAGGAAGGGGAGGACAGATACGCAGTATTTT
NA TRBJ2-5 TRBV29-1 NA CSGGAGRESQETQYF TGCAGCGGGGGGGCCGGCAGAGAATCCCAAGAGACCCAGTACTTC
NA TRBJ2-1 TRBV5-6 NA CASSSAIVWPYNEQFF TGTGCCAGCAGCTCGGCAATTGTGTGGCCGTACAATGAGCAGTTCTTC
many TRBJ1-1 TRBV7-2 NA CASSLVRANTEAFF TGTGCCAGCAGCTTAGTCCGGGCGAACACTGAAGCTTTCTTT
NA TRBJ1-1 TRBV7-3 NA CASSLYRYTEAFF TGTGCCAGCAGCCTATACAGATACACTGAAGCTTTCTTT
NA TRBJ1-1 TRBV5-1 NA CASSFMSGRLGTEAFF TGCGCCAGCAGCTTCATGTCAGGACGGCTTGGGACTGAAGCTTTCTTT
few TRBJ1-1 TRBV29-1 NA CSVRPGRVRGAFF TGCAGCGTTAGACCGGGACGGGTAAGGGGAGCTTTCTTT
NA TRBJ1-5 TRBV20-1 NA CSATSFRGGNQPQHF TGCAGTGCTACAAGCTTCCGGGGGGGTAATCAGCCCCAGCATTTT
few TRBJ1-2 TRBV4-2 NA CASSQDRAKRDYGYTF TGTGCCAGCAGCCAAGATCGCGCAAAAAGGGACTATGGCTACACCTTC
few TRBJ2-3 TRBV12-3/TRBV12-4 NA CASINQGTDTQYF TGTGCCAGCATCAACCAGGGCACAGATACGCAGTATTTT
NA TRBJ1-1 TRBV10-3 NA CAISRGENTEAFF TGTGCCATCAGTCGGGGGGAAAACACTGAAGCTTTCTTT
NA TRBJ2-7 TRBV4-1 TRBD2 CASSLRLDAGDGGSYEQYF TGCGCCAGCAGCCTTAGACTGGACGCGGGGGACGGTGGCTCCTACGAGCAGTACTTC
many TRBJ2-1 TRBV12-3/TRBV12-4 NA CASSLLGASYNEQFF TGTGCCAGCAGTTTATTGGGAGCCTCCTACAATGAGCAGTTCTTC
NA TRBJ2-3 TRBV6-6 NA CASSYGASWSNKNTQYF TGTGCCAGCAGTTACGGCGCCAGCTGGTCGAACAAGAATACGCAGTATTTT
NA TRBJ2-3 TRBV29-1 TRBD2 CSVATSGGRDTQYF TGCAGCGTTGCCACTAGCGGGGGCCGAGATACGCAGTATTTT
NA TRBJ2-5 TRBV6-5 NA CASSYSSADQETQYF TGTGCCAGCAGTTACTCGTCAGCGGACCAAGAGACCCAGTACTTC
NA TRBJ1-1 TRBV6-2/TRBV6-3 TRBD1 CASSYEVGRGSNTEAFF TGTGCCAGCAGTTATGAGGTCGGCAGGGGGTCGAACACTGAAGCTTTCTTT
NA TRBJ2-1 TRBV19 TRBD2 CASSRGLSYNNEQFF TGTGCCAGTAGTAGGGGACTATCCTACAACAATGAGCAGTTCTTC
many TRBJ1-6 TRBV7-2 NA CASSSPRTAAPLHF TGTGCCAGCAGCTCCCCCCGGACAGCGGCACCCCTCCACTTT
few TRBJ2-1 TRBV11-2 NA CASSSLRSYNEQFF TGTGCCAGCAGCTCCCTTCGGTCCTACAATGAGCAGTTCTTC
few TRBJ1-2 TRBV20-1 NA CSATDNEDDGYTF TGCAGTGCAACGGACAACGAAGATGATGGCTACACCTTC
NA TRBJ1-6 TRBV7-8 NA CASSLEGAARQTSPLHF TGTGCCAGCAGCTTAGAAGGGGCGGCCCGTCAGACTTCACCCCTCCACTTT
many TRBJ2-1 TRBV7-2 TRBD1 CASRPTGSSYNEQFF TGTGCCAGCAGACCGACAGGGAGCTCCTACAATGAGCAGTTCTTC
NA TRBJ1-3 TRBV28 NA CASSFSHAGNTIYF TGTGCCAGCAGTTTCTCCCATGCTGGAAACACCATATATTTT
NA TRBJ2-7 TRBV4-1 TRBD1 CASSQVAGGRDEQYF TGCGCCAGCAGCCAAGTGGCAGGGGGTCGCGACGAGCAGTACTTC